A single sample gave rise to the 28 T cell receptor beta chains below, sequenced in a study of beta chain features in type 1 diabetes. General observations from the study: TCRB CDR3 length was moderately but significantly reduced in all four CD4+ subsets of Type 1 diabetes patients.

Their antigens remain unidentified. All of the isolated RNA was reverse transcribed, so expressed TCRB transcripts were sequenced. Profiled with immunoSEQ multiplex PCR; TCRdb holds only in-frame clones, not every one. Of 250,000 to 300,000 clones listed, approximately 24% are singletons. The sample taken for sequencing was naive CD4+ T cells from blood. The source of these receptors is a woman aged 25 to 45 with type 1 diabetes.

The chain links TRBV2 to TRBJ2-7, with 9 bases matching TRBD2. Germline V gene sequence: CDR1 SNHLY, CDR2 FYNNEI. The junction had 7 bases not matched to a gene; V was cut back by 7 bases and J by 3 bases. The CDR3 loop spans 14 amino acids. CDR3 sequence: CASKAEREVYEQYF. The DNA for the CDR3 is TGTGCCAGCAAGGCGGAGCGGGAGGTCTACGAGCAGTACTTC.

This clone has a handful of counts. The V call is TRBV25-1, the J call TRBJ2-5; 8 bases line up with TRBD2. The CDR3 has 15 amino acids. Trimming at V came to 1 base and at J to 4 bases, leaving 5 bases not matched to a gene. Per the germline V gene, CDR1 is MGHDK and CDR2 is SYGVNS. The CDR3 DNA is TGTGCCAGCAGTGAATTTTGGCTAGCGGGAGAGACCCAGTACTTC. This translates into CASSEFWLAGETQYF.

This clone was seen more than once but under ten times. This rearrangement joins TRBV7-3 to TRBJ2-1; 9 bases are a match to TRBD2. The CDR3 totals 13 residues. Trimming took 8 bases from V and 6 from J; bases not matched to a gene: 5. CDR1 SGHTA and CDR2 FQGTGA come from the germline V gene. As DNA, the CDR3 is TGTGCCAGCGGGATAGCGGGAGTCAATGAGCAGTTCTTC. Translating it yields CASGIAGVNEQFF.

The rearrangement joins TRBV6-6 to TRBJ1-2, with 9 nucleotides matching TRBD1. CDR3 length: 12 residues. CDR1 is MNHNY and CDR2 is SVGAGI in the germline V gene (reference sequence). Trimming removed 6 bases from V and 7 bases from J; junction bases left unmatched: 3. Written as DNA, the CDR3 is TGTGCCAGCAGCGGGGACAGGGCTGGCTACACCTTC. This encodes CASSGDRAGYTF.

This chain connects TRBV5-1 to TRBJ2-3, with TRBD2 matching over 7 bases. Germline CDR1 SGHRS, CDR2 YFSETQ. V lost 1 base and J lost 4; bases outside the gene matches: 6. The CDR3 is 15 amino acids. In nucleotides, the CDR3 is TGCGCCAGCAGCTTGCTTGCGGGAGAGGCAGATACGCAGTATTTT. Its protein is CASSLLAGEADTQYF.

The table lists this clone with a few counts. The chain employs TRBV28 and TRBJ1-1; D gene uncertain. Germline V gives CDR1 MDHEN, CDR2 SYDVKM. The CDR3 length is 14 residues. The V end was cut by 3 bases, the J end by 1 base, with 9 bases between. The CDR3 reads CASSLLTANTEAFF. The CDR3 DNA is TGTGCCAGCAGTTTGTTAACAGCGAACACTGAAGCTTTCTTT. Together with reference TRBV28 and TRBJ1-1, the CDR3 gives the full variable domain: DVKVTQSSRYLVKRTGEKVFLECVQDMDHENMFWYRQDPGLGLRLIYFSYDVKMKEKGDIPEGYSVSREKKERFSLILESASTNQTSMYLCASSLLTANTEAFFGQGTRLTVV.

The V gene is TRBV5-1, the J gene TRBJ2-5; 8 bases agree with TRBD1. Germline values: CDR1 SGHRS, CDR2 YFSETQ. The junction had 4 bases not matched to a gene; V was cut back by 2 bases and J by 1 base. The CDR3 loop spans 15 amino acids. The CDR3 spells CASSFAGTGQETQYF. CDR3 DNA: TGCGCCAGCAGCTTTGCCGGGACAGGCCAAGAGACCCAGTACTTC.

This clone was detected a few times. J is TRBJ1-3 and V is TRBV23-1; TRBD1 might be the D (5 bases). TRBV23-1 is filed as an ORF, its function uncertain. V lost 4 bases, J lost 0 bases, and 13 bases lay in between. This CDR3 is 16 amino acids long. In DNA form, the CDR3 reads TGCGCCAGCAGTCCTACCAGGGATTACTCTGGAAACACCATATATTTT. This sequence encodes CASSPTRDYSGNTIYF.

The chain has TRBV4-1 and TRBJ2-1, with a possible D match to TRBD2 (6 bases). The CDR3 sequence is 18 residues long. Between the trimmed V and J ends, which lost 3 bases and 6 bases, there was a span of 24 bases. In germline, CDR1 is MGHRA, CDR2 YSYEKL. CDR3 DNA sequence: TGCGCCAGCAGCCAGGGGCCCTGGTCAGCGGGTGTTCGCAATGAGCAGTTCTTC. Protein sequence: CASSQGPWSAGVRNEQFF.

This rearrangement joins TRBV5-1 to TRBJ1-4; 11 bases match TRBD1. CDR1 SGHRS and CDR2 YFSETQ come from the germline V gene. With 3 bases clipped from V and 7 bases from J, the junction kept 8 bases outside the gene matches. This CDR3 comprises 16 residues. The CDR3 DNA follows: TGCGCCAGCAGCTCGGGACAGGGGGTAATTGGTGAAAAACTGTTTTTT. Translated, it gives CASSSGQGVIGEKLFF.

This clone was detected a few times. In DNA, the CDR3 is TGTGCCAGCTCACCATTCAGGGGGACAAGTGAAAAACTGTTTTTT. Residues: CASSPFRGTSEKLFF. The J gene is TRBJ1-4, the V gene TRBV18, with 7 bases fitting TRBD1. Germline V gives CDR1 KGHSH, CDR2 LQKENI. This CDR3 has 15 residues. V lost 2 bases to trimming and J lost 7 bases; unmatched junction nucleotides: 7.

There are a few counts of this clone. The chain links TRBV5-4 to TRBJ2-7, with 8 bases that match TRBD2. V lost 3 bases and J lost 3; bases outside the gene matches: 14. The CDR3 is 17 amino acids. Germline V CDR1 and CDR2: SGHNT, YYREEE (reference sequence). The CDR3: CASSSTGGPREGYEQYF. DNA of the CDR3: TGTGCCAGCAGCTCAACGGGGGGGCCCCGGGAAGGCTACGAGCAGTACTTC.

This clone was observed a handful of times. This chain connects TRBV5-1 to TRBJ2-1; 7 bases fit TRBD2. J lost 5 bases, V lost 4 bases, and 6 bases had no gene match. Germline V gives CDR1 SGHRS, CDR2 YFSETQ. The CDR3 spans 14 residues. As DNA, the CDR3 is TGCGCCAGCAGCCTACCTGGGGGGGACAATGAGCAGTTCTTC. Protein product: CASSLPGGDNEQFF. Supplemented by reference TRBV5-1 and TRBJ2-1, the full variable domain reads KAGVTQTPRYLIKTRGQQVTLSCSPISGHRSVSWYQQTPGQGLQFLFEYFSETQRNKGNFPGRFSGRQFSNSRSEMNVSTLELGDSALYLCASSLPGGDNEQFFGPGTRLTVL.

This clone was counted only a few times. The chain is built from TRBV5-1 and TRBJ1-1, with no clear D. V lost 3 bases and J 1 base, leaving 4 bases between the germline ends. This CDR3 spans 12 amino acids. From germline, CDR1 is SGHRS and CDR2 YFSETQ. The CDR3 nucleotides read TGCGCCAGCAGCTCCCAGAACACTGAAGCTTTCTTT. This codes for CASSSQNTEAFF.

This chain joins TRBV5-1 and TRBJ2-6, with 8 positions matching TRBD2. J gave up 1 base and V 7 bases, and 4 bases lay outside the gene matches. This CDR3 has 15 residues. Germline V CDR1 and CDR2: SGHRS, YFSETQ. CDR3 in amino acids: CASREGTSGANVLTF. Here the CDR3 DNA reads TGCGCCAGCCGGGAGGGCACGTCTGGGGCCAACGTCCTGACTTTC.

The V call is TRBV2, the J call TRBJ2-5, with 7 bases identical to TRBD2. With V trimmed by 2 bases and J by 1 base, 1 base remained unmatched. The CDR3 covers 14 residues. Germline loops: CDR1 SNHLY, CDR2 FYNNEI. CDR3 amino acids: CASSETSVQETQYF. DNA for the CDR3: TGTGCCAGCAGTGAAACTAGCGTCCAAGAGACCCAGTACTTC. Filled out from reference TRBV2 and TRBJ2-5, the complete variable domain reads EPEVTQTPSHQVTQMGQEVILRCVPISNHLYFYWYRQILGQKVEFLVSFYNNEISEKSEIFDDQFSVERPDGSNFTLKIRSTKLEDSAMYFCASSETSVQETQYFGPGTRLLVL.

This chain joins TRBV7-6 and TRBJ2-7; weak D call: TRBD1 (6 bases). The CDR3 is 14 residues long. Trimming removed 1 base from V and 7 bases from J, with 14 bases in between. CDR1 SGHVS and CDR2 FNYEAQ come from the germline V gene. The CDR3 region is CASSLDGRGREQYF. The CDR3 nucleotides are TGTGCCAGCAGCTTAGACGGCAGGGGTAGAGAGCAGTACTTC.

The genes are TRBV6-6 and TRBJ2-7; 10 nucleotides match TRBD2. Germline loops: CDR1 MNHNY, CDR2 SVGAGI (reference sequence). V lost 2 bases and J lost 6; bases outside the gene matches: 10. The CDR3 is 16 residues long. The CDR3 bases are TGTGCCAGCAGTTACCCGATTCTAGCGGGAGATCCCGAGCAGTACTTC. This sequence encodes CASSYPILAGDPEQYF.

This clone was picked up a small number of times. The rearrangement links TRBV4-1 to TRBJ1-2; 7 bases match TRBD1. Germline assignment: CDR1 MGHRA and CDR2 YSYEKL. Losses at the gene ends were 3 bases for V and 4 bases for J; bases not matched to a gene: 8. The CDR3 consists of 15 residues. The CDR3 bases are TGCGCCAGCAGCCAGCCGACAGGGTTACTCTATGGCTACACCTTC. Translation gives CASSQPTGLLYGYTF.

The CDR3 DNA reads as TGCGCCAGCAGCGCATCAGGATACAATGAGCAGTTCTTC. This gives the protein CASSASGYNEQFF. The genes are TRBV5-1 and TRBJ2-1; D gene unclear. The CDR3 is made up of 13 amino acids. V lost 4 bases and J 4 bases, leaving 9 bases between the germline ends. Germline values: CDR1 SGHRS, CDR2 YFSETQ.

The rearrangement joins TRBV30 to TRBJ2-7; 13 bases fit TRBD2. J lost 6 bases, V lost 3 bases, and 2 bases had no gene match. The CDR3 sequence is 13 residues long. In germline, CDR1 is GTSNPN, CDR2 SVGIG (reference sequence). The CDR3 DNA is TGTGCCTGGAGAGGACTAGCGGGAGTCGAGCAGTACTTC. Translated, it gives CAWRGLAGVEQYF.

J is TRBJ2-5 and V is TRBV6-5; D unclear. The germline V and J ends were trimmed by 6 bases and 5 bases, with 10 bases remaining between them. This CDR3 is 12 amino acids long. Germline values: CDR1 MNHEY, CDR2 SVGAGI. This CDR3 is CASRATEETQYF. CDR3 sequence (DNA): TGTGCCAGCAGAGCGACGGAGGAGACCCAGTACTTC.

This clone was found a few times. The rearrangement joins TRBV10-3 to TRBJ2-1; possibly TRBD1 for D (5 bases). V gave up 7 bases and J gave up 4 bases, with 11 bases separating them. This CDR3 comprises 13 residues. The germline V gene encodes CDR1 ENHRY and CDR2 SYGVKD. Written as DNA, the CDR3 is TGTGCCATCAAGACAGTGGGGTACAATGAGCAGTTCTTC. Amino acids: CAIKTVGYNEQFF.

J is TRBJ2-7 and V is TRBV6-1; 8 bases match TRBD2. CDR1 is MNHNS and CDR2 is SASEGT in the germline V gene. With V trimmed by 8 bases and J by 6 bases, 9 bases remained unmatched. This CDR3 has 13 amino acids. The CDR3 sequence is CASQTSGTPEQYF. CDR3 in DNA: TGTGCCAGCCAAACTAGCGGAACCCCCGAGCAGTACTTC.

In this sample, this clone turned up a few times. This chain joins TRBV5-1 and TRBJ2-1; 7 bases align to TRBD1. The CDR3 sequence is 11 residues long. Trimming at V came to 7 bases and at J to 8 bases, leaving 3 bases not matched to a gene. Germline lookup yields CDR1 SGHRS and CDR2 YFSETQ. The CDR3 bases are TGCGCCAGCCAGGGGGTCGATGAGCAGTTCTTC. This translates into CASQGVDEQFF.

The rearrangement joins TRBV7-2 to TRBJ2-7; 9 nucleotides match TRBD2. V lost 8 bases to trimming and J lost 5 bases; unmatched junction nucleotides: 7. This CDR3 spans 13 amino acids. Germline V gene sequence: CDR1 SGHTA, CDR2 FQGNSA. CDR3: CASGRRTSDEQYF. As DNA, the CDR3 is TGTGCCAGCGGTAGGCGGACTAGCGACGAGCAGTACTTC.

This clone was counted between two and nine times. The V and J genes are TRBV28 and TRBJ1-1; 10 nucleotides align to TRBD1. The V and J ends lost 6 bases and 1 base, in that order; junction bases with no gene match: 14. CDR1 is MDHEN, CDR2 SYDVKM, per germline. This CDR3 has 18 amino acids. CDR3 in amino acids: CASSRHLRDRGRNTEAFF. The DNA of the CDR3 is TGTGCCAGCAGCCGACACCTCCGGGACAGGGGAAGGAACACTGAAGCTTTCTTT.

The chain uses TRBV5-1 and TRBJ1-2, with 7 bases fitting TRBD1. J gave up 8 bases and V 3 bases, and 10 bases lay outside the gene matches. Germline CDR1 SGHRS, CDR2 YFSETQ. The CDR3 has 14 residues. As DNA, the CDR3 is TGCGCCAGCAGCTCTCCCGACAGGGTCGGCGGCTACACCTTC. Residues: CASSSPDRVGGYTF. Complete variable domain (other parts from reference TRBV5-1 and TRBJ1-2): KAGVTQTPRYLIKTRGQQVTLSCSPISGHRSVSWYQQTPGQGLQFLFEYFSETQRNKGNFPGRFSGRQFSNSRSEMNVSTLELGDSALYLCASSSPDRVGGYTFGSGTRLTVV.